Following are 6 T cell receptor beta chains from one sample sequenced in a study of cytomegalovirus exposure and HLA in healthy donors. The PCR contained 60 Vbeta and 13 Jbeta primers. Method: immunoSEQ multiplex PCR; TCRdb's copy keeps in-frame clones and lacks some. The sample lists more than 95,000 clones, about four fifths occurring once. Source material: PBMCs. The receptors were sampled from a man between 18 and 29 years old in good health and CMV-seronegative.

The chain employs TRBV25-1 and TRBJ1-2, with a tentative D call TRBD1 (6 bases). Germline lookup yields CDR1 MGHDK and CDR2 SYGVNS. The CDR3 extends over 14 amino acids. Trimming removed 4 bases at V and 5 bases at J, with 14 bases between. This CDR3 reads CASSGFGQIYGYTF. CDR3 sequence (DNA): TGTGCCAGCAGTGGATTCGGACAGATTTATGGCTACACCTTC.

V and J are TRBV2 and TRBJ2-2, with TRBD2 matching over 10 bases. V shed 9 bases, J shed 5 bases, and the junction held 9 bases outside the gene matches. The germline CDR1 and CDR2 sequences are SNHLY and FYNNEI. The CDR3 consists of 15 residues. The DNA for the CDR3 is TGTGCCAGTAGGACTAGCGGTCAGAGGACCGGGGAGCTGTTTTTT. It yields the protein CASRTSGQRTGELFF.

CDR3 protein: CASREDRGPTLGEQYF. In nucleotides, the CDR3 is TGTGCCAGCAGAGAGGACAGGGGGCCCACTTTGGGCGAGCAGTACTTC. V usage is TRBV6-4 and J usage is TRBJ2-7; 11 positions agree with TRBD1. The germline gives CDR1 MRHNA, CDR2 SNTAGT. The CDR3 consists of 16 residues. Germline trimming cut 6 bases from V and 6 bases from J; bases unmatched to any gene: 13.

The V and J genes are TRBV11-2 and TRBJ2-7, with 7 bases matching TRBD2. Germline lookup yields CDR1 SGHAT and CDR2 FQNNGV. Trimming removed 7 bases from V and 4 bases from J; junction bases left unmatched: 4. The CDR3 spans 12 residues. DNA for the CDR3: TGTGCCAGCAAACCGGGGGGATACGAGCAGTACTTC. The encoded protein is CASKPGGYEQYF.

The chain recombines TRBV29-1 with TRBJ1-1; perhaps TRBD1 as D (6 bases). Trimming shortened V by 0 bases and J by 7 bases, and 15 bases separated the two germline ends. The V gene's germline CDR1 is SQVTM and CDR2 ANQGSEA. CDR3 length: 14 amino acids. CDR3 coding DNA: TGCAGCGTTGAAGATGAGGGGGACCCTATTGAAGCTTTCTTT. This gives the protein CSVEDEGDPIEAFF.

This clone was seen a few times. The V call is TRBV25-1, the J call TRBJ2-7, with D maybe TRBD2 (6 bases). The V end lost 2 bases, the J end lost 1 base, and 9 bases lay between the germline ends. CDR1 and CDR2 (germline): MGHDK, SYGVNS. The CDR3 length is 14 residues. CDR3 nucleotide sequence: TGTGCCAGCAGTGAAACGGGGGTGTCCTACGAGCAGTACTTC. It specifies CASSETGVSYEQYF.